This TCR beta chain was found in a study of blood T cell repertoires in COVID-19. The overall study: PBMCs, B-cell-depleted T cells, or T cells provided the cDNA or gDNA that made up the material.

The cohort comprised adults aged roughly 18 to 90 years residing in 20 to 30 US areas. Cohorts were assigned according to the clinical history that participants reported. The study counted Cohort 3 donors as recovered given two negative PCRs, clearance, or symptom resolution. TCRdb's copy holds only in-frame clones and misses some; the assay was immunoSEQ multiplex PCR. Here the sample spans a few hundred thousand clones, around nine tenths being singletons. This clone has more than one count but fewer than ten. This receptor was identified in a woman aged 50 to 60 who had recovered from COVID-19. The sample comprised PBMCs or T cells enriched from blood (not recorded which).

The CDR3 is CSVEEDRSYEQYF. In nucleotides, the CDR3 is TGCAGCGTTGAAGAGGACAGATCCTACGAGCAGTACTTC. The chain joins TRBV29-1 to TRBJ2-7; weak D call: TRBD1 (6 bases). Germline V gene lookup returns CDR1 SQVTM and CDR2 ANQGSEA. V dropped 0 bases and J dropped 1 base, with 7 bases sitting between them. CDR3 length equals 13 residues.